This T cell receptor (beta chain) originates from a study of shared clonotypes between healthy human individuals. The CDR3 length is 14 residues. Germline loops: CDR1 SGHNT, CDR2 YYREEE (reference sequence). V lost 3 bases to trimming and J lost 5 bases; unmatched junction nucleotides: 6. Assay: immunoSEQ multiplex PCR; the TCRdb copy retains only in-frame clones and omits some. The repertoire has 1.5 million to 2.5 million clones, less than 95% of them found once; the top ten carry approximately 1.2%. Findings and limits, study-wide: Memory subsets generally showed lower estimated richness than naive subsets.

As concerns this clone: What it binds is not known.

CD45RO-negative, CCR7-selected cells formed the naive CD8 fraction, which excluded terminally differentiated effector memory CD45RA+ cells. The TCR originated in a man between 18 and 35 years old in good health. The rearrangement links TRBV5-4 to TRBJ2-7, with TRBD2 matching 9 bases. The sample comprised naive CD8+ T cells sorted from blood. The chain's CDR3 is CASSWSGRFDEQYF. Written as DNA, the CDR3 is TGTGCCAGCAGCTGGAGCGGGAGGTTCGACGAGCAGTACTTC.